The source of this T cell receptor beta chain is a study of T cells expressing NK-cell markers (dated by TCRdb to about 2020). In the study overall: Three sorted T-cell subsets (CD3+CD56+NKG2C+, CD3+CD56+NKG2C- and CD3+CD56-NKG2C+) from about 8 donors had their TCR beta-chain repertoires profiled. Among the eight sequenced donors, only one was HCMV-seronegative, while the other seven were HCMV-seropositive. Randomly selected healthy volunteers, three men and five women, were used as the eight sequenced donors. Illumina HiSeq 2000/2500, MiSeq or NextSeq was used to sequence libraries as 2 x 150 bp reads. General conclusions and limits of the study: It remained unclear whether the expanded NKG2C-expressing T cell clones were specific for HCMV antigens. Those dominant clonotypes were again the most abundant among CD3+CD56-NKG2C+ cells in several donors, at roughly 28.3-65%. In several donors, the dominant CD3+CD56+NKG2C+ clonotypes were found to rank among the top 10 CD8+ clonotypes and to make up roughly 1.0-7.0% of CD8+ T cells.

Sequences SNHLY (CDR1) and FYNNEI (CDR2) are obtained from the germline V gene. The CDR3, from cysteine to phenylalanine, totals 17 residues. The protein alone is recorded here. As concerns this clonotype: Its antigen is currently not known.

A commercial ELISA kit detecting HCMV-specific IgG in serum was used to determine HCMV serostatus. Ficoll density gradient centrifugation was used to isolate peripheral blood mononuclear cells from blood. The reads were generated on an Illumina HiSeq 2000. TCR beta cDNA libraries were prepared using 5'RACE template switching, which introduced a universal primer site and unique molecular identifiers. Priming for cDNA synthesis came from the TCR beta constant segment, and two successive PCR amplification steps followed. The original methods were these. MIGEC was used to demultiplex reads and group the reads by UMI, and MiTCR was used to assemble and quantify clonotypes. To exclude erroneous sequences, only TCR cDNA sequences supported by at least two reads were retained. The tcR package was used for downstream repertoire analysis, with clonotypes matched between fractions based on CDR3 nucleotide sequence plus V segment. Antigen specificity was annotated against VDJdb with VDJmatch, allowing one amino acid substitution in CDR3. The reads were reprocessed in TCRdb, with one entry per CDR3 protein sequence and no accompanying DNA. In this record, the V and J calls reflect TCRdb's handling and not the investigators' own analysis. This sample's listing comprises roughly 150,000 distinct CDR3 sequences. Of the sample, less than 20% is held by the ten largest clones.

The sequence was obtained from a woman aged 18 to 75 in good health. The rearrangement combines TRBV2 with TRBJ2-3; the TRBD2 assignment by TCRdb is unverifiable without DNA. The sequenced sample was blood T cells: a sorted CD56 or NKG2C T cell subset, CD4+ or CD8+ T cells, or bulk PBMC T cells (not recorded which). The CDR3 here reads CASSLRPAGLTTDTQYF.